This T cell receptor (beta chain) is from a study of blood T cell repertoires in COVID-19. CDR1 SGHAT and CDR2 FQNNGV come from the germline V gene. CDR3 length: 13 amino acids. V was clipped by 0 bases and J by 4 bases, with 6 bases between them. Profiling relied on immunoSEQ multiplex PCR, and the TCRdb table lists in-frame clones only, not all of them. The top ten hold approximately 5.6% of the sample, which has about 64,000 clones, around 80% seen once. The sequencing sample was made of peripheral blood. This clonotype was obtained from a human donor in a cohort sampled during active COVID-19. The chain links TRBV11-2 to TRBJ1-1, with D possibly matching TRBD1 (5 bases). The CDR3 reads CASSLERGTEAFF. In nucleotides, the CDR3 is TGTGCCAGCAGCTTAGAAAGGGGCACTGAAGCTTTCTTT.